The subject of this entry is one T cell receptor (beta chain). The CDR3 loop spans 16 amino acids. The V and J ends lost 2 bases and 6 bases, in that order; junction bases with no gene match: 7. Germline CDR1 reads MNHNS; CDR2 reads SASEGT. The data were obtained in a study of T cells in Graves' hyperthyroidism and ophthalmopathy. Study-level information: The initial diagnosis was the point when peripheral blood was collected, ahead of any treatment.

TCR beta CDR3 region amplification was performed from RNA transcripts. The TCR CDR3 was amplified in a first-round RT-PCR using the HTBI primer set. TCRdb itself ran the multiplex PCR reads through MiXCR, one entry per CDR3 protein. The sample holds about 720,000 distinct CDR3 sequences, 18% seen once. This clonotype was obtained from a woman between 50 and 59 years old with Graves' hyperthyroidism that later progressed to Graves' ophthalmopathy. The chain employs TRBV6-1 and TRBJ2-2; 9 bases map to TRBD2. The sample comprised blood. CDR3 sequence: CASSELVLAGAGELFF. CDR3 bases: TGTGCCAGCAGTGAATTGGTTTTAGCGGGAGCCGGGGAGCTGTTTTTT.